This passage covers 13 T cell receptor beta chains from one sample sequenced in a study of blood T cells in healthy people across ages. A sample-barcoded 5' primer and a J-beta primer mix were used in a second PCR of about 7 to 12 cycles. TCRdb passed the 5' RACE reads through MiXCR, listing each CDR3 protein once. The sample comprises about 680,000 distinct CDR3 sequences, around half of which are singletons, and roughly 34% rests with the top ten. The specimen sequenced was blood. Receptor source: an older woman in good health.

The table lists this clonotype with a few counts. V gene TRBV6-2 or TRBV6-3 combines with J gene TRBJ1-2; a weak D match, TRBD1 (5 bases). The germline V and J ends were trimmed by 7 bases and 8 bases, with 14 bases remaining between them. There are 12 residues in the CDR3. Germline V CDR1 and CDR2: MNHEY, SVGEGT. CDR3 residues: CASNEGRRGYTF. The CDR3 DNA reads TGTGCCAGCAACGAGGGACGCAGGGGCTACACCTTC.

This chain connects TRBV5-1 to TRBJ2-5, with 7 bases aligning to TRBD1. Trimming removed 7 bases from V and 1 base from J; junction bases left unmatched: 4. The CDR3 loop spans 13 amino acids. Germline values: CDR1 SGHRS, CDR2 YFSETQ. Here the CDR3 reads CASGGQSQETQYF. CDR3 DNA sequence: TGCGCCAGCGGGGGACAGAGCCAAGAGACCCAGTACTTC. Filled out from reference TRBV5-1 and TRBJ2-5, the complete variable domain reads KAGVTQTPRYLIKTRGQQVTLSCSPISGHRSVSWYQQTPGQGLQFLFEYFSETQRNKGNFPGRFSGRQFSNSRSEMNVSTLELGDSALYLCASGGQSQETQYFGPGTRLLVL.

In this sample, this clonotype turned up a few times. CDR3 amino acids: CASSLGPPTYEQYF. The CDR3 bases are TGTGCCAGCAGTCTGGGACCCCCTACCTACGAGCAGTACTTC. The chain carries TRBV28 and TRBJ2-7; D may match TRBD1 or TRBD2 (5 bases each). CDR1 is MDHEN and CDR2 is SYDVKM in the germline V gene. V was shortened by 5 bases and J by 2 bases, with 13 bases between the two germline ends. CDR3 length: 14 amino acids.

This rearrangement joins TRBV2 to TRBJ2-3, with no clear D. Trimming removed 3 bases at V and 0 bases at J, with 10 bases between. This CDR3 contains 15 residues. Germline-derived CDR1 and CDR2 are SNHLY and FYNNEI. CDR3 sequence (DNA): TGTGCCAGCAGTGAGGTCACCTCTAGCACAGATACGCAGTATTTT. It specifies CASSEVTSSTDTQYF.

V gene TRBV7-9 combines with J gene TRBJ1-2, with D unresolved. Deletions cut 1 base from V and 2 bases from J, with 8 bases between. Germline loops: CDR1 SEHNR, CDR2 FQNEAQ (reference sequence). The CDR3 length is 14 residues. The CDR3 DNA reads TGTGCCAGCAGCTTAGACAGTAAGAACTATGGCTACACCTTC. It is translated as CASSLDSKNYGYTF. The whole variable domain, remainder taken from reference TRBV7-9 and TRBJ1-2, is DTGVSQNPRHKITKRGQNVTFRCDPISEHNRLYWYRQTLGQGPEFLTYFQNEAQLEKSRLLSDRFSAERPKGSFSTLEIQRTEQGDSAMYLCASSLDSKNYGYTFGSGTRLTVV.

This clonotype was seen a few times. The germline gene is not matched at one end of the junction; a read error may be the cause. V is TRBV12-3 or TRBV12-4 and J is TRBJ2-7; TRBD1 is a possible D gene (5 bases). The CDR3 length is 14 residues. The CDR3 sequence is CASSLGVAPYEQYF. CDR3 nucleotide sequence: TGTGCCAGCAGCTTAGGGGTGGCTCCCTACGAGCAGTACTTC.

The chain employs TRBV9 and TRBJ2-7, with D perhaps TRBD2 (6 bases). Germline assignment: CDR1 SGDLS and CDR2 YYNGEE. The CDR3 is 14 residues long. V lost 0 bases and J 5 bases, leaving 12 bases between the germline ends. CDR3 protein: CASSVEEGSDEQYF. Written as DNA, the CDR3 is TGTGCCAGCAGCGTAGAGGAGGGAAGCGACGAGCAGTACTTC.

The rearrangement links TRBV4-2 to TRBJ2-1; 7 nucleotides line up with TRBD2. With V trimmed by 0 bases and J by 2 bases, 4 bases remained unmatched. This CDR3 spans 16 amino acids. The V gene's germline CDR1 is LGHNA and CDR2 YNFKEQ. Here the CDR3 DNA reads TGTGCCAGCAGCCAAGAAGCGACTAGCACCTACAATGAGCAGTTCTTC. Amino acids: CASSQEATSTYNEQFF.

In its sample, this clonotype was seen a few times. CDR3 DNA: TGTGCCAGCTCACCAGGGGCGCTCATTCAGTACTTC. Protein product: CASSPGALIQYF. The chain employs TRBV18 and TRBJ2-7; weak D call: TRBD1 (5 bases). Matching the DNA end better, TRBJ2-4 makes the J call doubtful. The CDR3 consists of 12 residues. CDR1 is KGHSH, CDR2 LQKENI, per germline.

This clonotype has a handful of counts. The rearrangement links TRBV4-2 to TRBJ2-7, with TRBD1 as a possible D gene (7 bases). The J call may be in error: the DNA end matches TRBJ2-5 better. Germline loops: CDR1 LGHNA, CDR2 YNFKEQ. The CDR3 consists of 18 residues. The CDR3 nucleotides read TGTGCCAGCAGCCTCCAACCCCCTGGAGGGGGCATCGAAGAGACCCAGTACTTC. Translation gives CASSLQPPGGGIEETQYF.

The rearrangement joins TRBV4-1 to TRBJ2-3; D remains ambiguous. V was trimmed by 3 bases and J by 0 bases, leaving 16 bases between them. Germline lookup yields CDR1 MGHRA and CDR2 YSYEKL. The CDR3 extends over 17 amino acids. The CDR3 sequence is CASSQILDRPSTDTQYF. Written as DNA, the CDR3 is TGCGCCAGCAGCCAGATATTGGATCGGCCCAGCACAGATACGCAGTATTTT.

This clonotype was seen only a few times. The gene calls are TRBV28 and TRBJ2-7; D is perhaps TRBD1 (5 bases). The CDR3 sequence is 14 residues long. V was shortened by 8 bases and J by 0 bases, with 14 bases between the two germline ends. Germline lookup yields CDR1 MDHEN and CDR2 SYDVKM. Here the CDR3 DNA reads TGTGCCAGCCTCCCCCCAGGGAACTCCTACGAGCAGTACTTC. Protein product: CASLPPGNSYEQYF.

The rearrangement links TRBV2 to TRBJ2-4; D unresolved. Germline V gene sequence: CDR1 SNHLY, CDR2 FYNNEI. Trimming pared 7 bases from V and 4 bases from J, leaving 11 bases between. The CDR3 spans 13 residues. The CDR3 DNA sequence: TGTGCCAGCACCCCCGTGCGTAAAAACATTCAGTACTTC. It is translated as CASTPVRKNIQYF.